This T cell receptor beta chain was documented in a study of blood T cell repertoires in COVID-19. Germline values: CDR1 SEHNR, CDR2 FQNEAQ (reference sequence). The CDR3 length is 13 residues. V lost 1 base, J lost 5 bases, and 8 bases lay in between. As processed by the authors: Amplification of reference gene primers was used by the study to estimate nucleated cell counts. The assay was immunoSEQ multiplex PCR, and TCRdb's table has in-frame clones only and misses some. From that table come the V and J calls and clone size; the DNA was used to work out D and trimming. Among 300,000 to 450,000 clones listed, 75% to 90% were seen once. Participant age was about 18 to 89 years, and participants resided in about 25 US areas. Clinical histories supplied by participants themselves formed the basis of cohort assignment. Recovery among Cohort 3 donors was established by two negative PCRs, clearance, or symptom resolution.

Material for sequencing was PBMCs or T cells enriched from blood (not recorded which). This receptor was taken from a man aged 18 to 30 who had recovered from COVID-19. V and J are TRBV7-9 and TRBJ2-5, with no clear D. CDR3 sequence reads: CASSLGPLETQYF. CDR3 nucleotides: TGTGCCAGCAGCTTAGGTCCGTTGGAGACCCAGTACTTC.